This T cell receptor beta chain was documented in a study of cytomegalovirus exposure and HLA in healthy donors. As for the study in general: Among the approximately 400 genotyped donors, 70% to 85% were placed in the Caucasian-associated ancestry cluster.

J lost 1 base, V lost 0 bases, and 1 base had no gene match. The CDR3 runs to 14 residues. Germline V gene data show CDR1 as SGHRS and CDR2 as YFSETQ. Study observations and caveats: Most CMV-associated TCR beta chains were later found to appear HLA-restricted. V segments that were indistinguishable, TRBV6-2 and TRBV6-3 among them, were omitted from analysis. Sequencing likely generated an artifact that appeared as a cluster of highly shared sequence variants.

PCR involved 60 Vbeta and 13 Jbeta primers. The table came from immunoSEQ multiplex PCR; TCRdb's copy has only in-frame clones and leaves some out. The table includes 150,000 to 200,000 clones, roughly 10% detected once. As regards this clone: Its antigen is not identified.

This sequence originates from a woman aged 25 to 39 in good health and CMV-seropositive. The V call is TRBV5-1, the J call TRBJ2-7, with TRBD1 matching 7 bases. Material for sequencing was PBMCs. As DNA, the CDR3 is TGCGCCAGCAGCTTGGACAGGGGTTCCTACGAGCAGTACTTC. The encoded protein is CASSLDRGSYEQYF.